Below are 28 T cell receptor beta chains sequenced from a single sample in a study of blood T cell repertoires in COVID-19. Only in-frame clones appear in the TCRdb table, and some are missing; sequencing was by immunoSEQ multiplex PCR. The sample lists tens of thousands of clones, 93% occurring once. The sample comprised peripheral blood. The receptors stem from a human donor in a cohort sampled during active COVID-19.

J is TRBJ2-2 and V is TRBV5-1; 8 bases are shared with TRBD1. The CDR3 is 14 residues long. Germline assignment: CDR1 SGHRS and CDR2 YFSETQ. V shed 7 bases and J 1 base; nucleotides not matched to a gene: 3. CDR3 nucleotide sequence: TGCGCCAGCGCAGGGGGCCTGAACACCGGGGAGCTGTTTTTT. This codes for CASAGGLNTGELFF.

The chain joins TRBV27 to TRBJ1-1; 7 bases map to TRBD1. Looked up from germline, CDR1 is MNHEY and CDR2 is SMNVEV (reference sequence). This CDR3 spans 15 amino acids. Trimming took 0 bases from V and 3 from J; bases not matched to a gene: 4. CDR3 sequence: CASSLSITGDTEAFF. CDR3 nucleotide sequence: TGTGCCAGCAGTTTATCGATTACAGGGGACACTGAAGCTTTCTTT.

V gene TRBV4-1 combines with J gene TRBJ2-7; 7 nucleotides agree with TRBD2. This CDR3 has 16 residues. Trimming removed 3 bases from V and 4 bases from J; junction bases left unmatched: 12. Germline CDR1 is MGHRA and CDR2 is YSYEKL. The CDR3 is CASSQVTGGFRYEQYF. The CDR3 bases are TGCGCCAGCAGCCAGGTAACGGGAGGTTTTAGATACGAGCAGTACTTC.

The V gene is TRBV19, the J gene TRBJ1-2; D is possibly TRBD1 (6 bases). With 7 bases removed from V and 0 bases from J, the gap between germline ends came to 15 bases. Germline CDR1 and CDR2: LNHDA and SQIVND (reference sequence). There are 15 residues in the CDR3. The DNA for the CDR3 is TGTGCCAGTACCTGGACAGACATTACTAACTATGGCTACACCTTC. This encodes CASTWTDITNYGYTF.

This chain connects TRBV9 to TRBJ1-4; the match to TRBD1 covers 8 bases. The germline V gene encodes CDR1 SGDLS and CDR2 YYNGEE. Trimming removed 0 bases from V and 2 bases from J; junction bases left unmatched: 6. CDR3 length equals 17 residues. CDR3 loop: CASSVGTGRPTNEKLFF. CDR3 DNA: TGTGCCAGCAGCGTAGGGACAGGGCGGCCCACTAATGAAAAACTGTTTTTT.

The genes are TRBV5-1 and TRBJ1-4; D is uncertain. Germline loops: CDR1 SGHRS, CDR2 YFSETQ. V was clipped by 4 bases and J by 8 bases, with 15 bases between them. The CDR3 sequence is 14 residues long. CDR3 sequence: CASSASGEVEKLFF. The CDR3 DNA reads TGCGCCAGCAGCGCCTCCGGTGAAGTAGAAAAACTGTTTTTT.

This chain joins TRBV2 and TRBJ1-5; 7 nucleotides agree with TRBD1. J lost 0 bases, V lost 3 bases, and 11 bases had no gene match. Per the germline V gene, CDR1 is SNHLY and CDR2 is FYNNEI. The CDR3 totals 18 residues. CDR3 nucleotide sequence: TGTGCCAGCAGTGATCCTGGACAGGTCTCATATAGCAATCAGCCCCAGCATTTT. Its translation is CASSDPGQVSYSNQPQHF.

Points on this clone: One end of the junction fails to match germline, which may point to a read error. V usage is TRBV7-7 and J usage is TRBJ2-5, with D possibly TRBD1 on 6 matching bases. Germline lookup yields CDR1 SSHAT and CDR2 FNYEAQ (reference sequence). CDR3 length equals 15 residues. CDR3 nucleotides: TGTGCTAGCAGCTTAGATTGGACAGTTAAAGAGACCCAGTACTTC. It is translated as CASSLDWTVKETQYF. The full variable domain, rest sourced from reference TRBV7-7 and TRBJ2-5, is GAGVSQSPRYKVTKRGQDVTLRCDPISSHATLYWYQQALGQGPEFLTYFNYEAQPDKSGLPSDRFSAERPEGSISTLTIQRTEQRDSAMYRCASSLDWTVKETQYFGPGTRLLVL.

The chain has TRBV11-3 and TRBJ1-1; D perhaps matches TRBD1 (5 bases). The CDR3 has 14 residues. Germline lookup yields CDR1 SGHNT and CDR2 YENEEA. V was pared by 5 bases and J by 2 bases, with 12 bases between. The CDR3 reads CASSPSGTNTEAFF. CDR3 in DNA: TGTGCCAGCAGCCCGTCCGGGACTAACACTGAAGCTTTCTTT.

The V and J genes are TRBV3-1 (or the pseudogene TRBV3-2) and TRBJ2-5, with 16 bases that match TRBD2. CDR1 is LGHDT, CDR2 YNNKEL, per germline (reference sequence). This CDR3 has 19 residues. With 4 bases clipped from V and 4 bases from J, the junction kept 12 bases outside the gene matches. The CDR3 DNA sequence: TGTGCCAGCAGCCCCCGAGGGACTAGCGGGAGGGCCCGTCGAGAGACCCAGTACTTC. Protein product: CASSPRGTSGRARRETQYF.

The table lists this clone with a few counts. The chain couples TRBV5-4 to TRBJ2-2; tentatively, D is TRBD1 (5 bases). The CDR3 has 18 residues. V lost 4 bases, J lost 6 bases, and 25 bases lay in between. Looked up from germline, CDR1 is SGHNT and CDR2 is YYREEE (reference sequence). CDR3 loop: CASSPTVQTMGQAGELFF. The CDR3 DNA sequence: TGTGCCAGCAGCCCAACGGTCCAAACAATGGGGCAAGCCGGGGAGCTGTTTTTT.

The chain is built from TRBV5-6 and TRBJ2-7, with D maybe TRBD1 (6 bases). The CDR3 consists of 14 residues. V lost 3 bases to trimming and J lost 2 bases, with 12 bases between them. Germline V lookup: CDR1 SGHDT, CDR2 YYEEEE. The CDR3 loop reads CASSYRDTPYEQYF. The CDR3, as DNA: TGTGCCAGCAGCTACAGGGACACTCCCTACGAGCAGTACTTC. The full variable domain, rest sourced from reference TRBV5-6 and TRBJ2-7, is DAGVTQSPTHLIKTRGQQVTLRCSPKSGHDTVSWYQQALGQGPQFIFQYYEEEERQRGNFPDRFSGHQFPNYSSELNVNALLLGDSALYLCASSYRDTPYEQYFGPGTRLTVT.

The CDR3 DNA reads as TGTGCCAGCAGTGCCAAATGGACTAGCGGCAGCTACAATGAGCAGTTCTTC. Translated: CASSAKWTSGSYNEQFF. The V call is TRBV6-4, the J call TRBJ2-1; 10 bases map to TRBD2. CDR3 length: 17 residues. Trimming at V came to 4 bases and at J to 3 bases, leaving 9 bases not matched to a gene. Germline assignment: CDR1 MRHNA and CDR2 SNTAGT.

The chain couples TRBV7-3 to TRBJ1-5; TRBD1 is a possible D gene (6 bases). This CDR3 is built from 16 residues. V was clipped by 1 base and J by 5 bases, with 15 bases between them. The germline V gene encodes CDR1 SGHTA and CDR2 FQGTGA. Written as DNA, the CDR3 is TGTGCCAGCAGCTTAAGAAGGACAGAGGAGGATCAGCCCCAGCATTTT. Translated, it gives CASSLRRTEEDQPQHF.

The chain employs TRBV2 and TRBJ2-3; a weak D match, TRBD2 (5 bases). Germline CDR1 SNHLY, CDR2 FYNNEI. This CDR3 is 14 amino acids long. V lost 4 bases and J 4 bases, leaving 12 bases between the germline ends. In DNA form, the CDR3 reads TGTGCCAGCAGTGGGTACGGGGAGTCAGATACGCAGTATTTT. Translation gives CASSGYGESDTQYF.

This clone was detected only once. V gene TRBV6-4 combines with J gene TRBJ1-1, with 9 nucleotides matching TRBD1. With V trimmed by 9 bases and J by 4 bases, 9 bases remained unmatched. CDR3 length: 14 residues. Germline-derived CDR1 and CDR2 are MRHNA and SNTAGT. Here the CDR3 DNA reads TGTGCCAGGTTGGACAGGGGTTGTGGCACTGAAGCTTTCTTT. Amino acids: CARLDRGCGTEAFF.

The chain links TRBV7-6 to TRBJ2-3, with 11 nucleotides matching TRBD2. Germline V lookup: CDR1 SGHVS, CDR2 FNYEAQ. The CDR3 runs to 16 residues. J gave up 5 bases and V 5 bases, and 9 bases lay outside the gene matches. This CDR3 reads CASSPGLAGRGDTQYF. CDR3 DNA sequence: TGTGCCAGCAGCCCCGGACTAGCGGGCCGAGGAGATACGCAGTATTTT.

This clone showed up just a few times. The chain carries TRBV5-5 and TRBJ2-2; D gene unclear. The germline V and J ends were trimmed by 0 bases and 3 bases, with 9 bases remaining between them. This CDR3 comprises 15 residues. Germline CDR1 and CDR2: SGHKS and YYEKEE (reference sequence). The CDR3, as DNA: TGTGCCAGCAGCTTGGTTGGGCATCACACCGGGGAGCTGTTTTTT. Its translation is CASSLVGHHTGELFF.

A note on this clone: One junction end disagrees with the germline gene, perhaps due to a read error. V gene TRBV7-8 combines with J gene TRBJ2-2; TRBD2 aligns across 10 bases. The CDR3 totals 14 residues. Germline CDR1 SGHVS, CDR2 FQNEAQ. Written as DNA, the CDR3 is TGTGCCAGCATGGCTAGCGGGGGCCCCGTGGTCGGTATTTTT. It specifies CASMASGGPVVGIF.

The rearrangement uses TRBV3-1 (or the pseudogene TRBV3-2) and TRBJ1-1; D gene ambiguous. Germline V gives CDR1 LGHDT, CDR2 YNNKEL (reference sequence). This CDR3 contains 14 residues. The V end lost 1 base, the J end lost 1 base, and 7 bases lay between the germline ends. CDR3 bases: TGTGCCAGCAGCCAAGGTTCATCGAACACTGAAGCTTTCTTT. This translates into CASSQGSSNTEAFF.

The chain combines TRBV5-1 with TRBJ2-5; 8 nucleotides agree with TRBD1. The ends lost 4 bases at V and 4 bases at J; junction bases unmatched: 6. This CDR3 contains 14 residues. The germline V gene has CDR1 SGHRS and CDR2 YFSETQ. The CDR3 sequence is CASSPGQGGETQYF. The CDR3 region has the DNA TGCGCCAGCAGCCCTGGACAGGGAGGAGAGACCCAGTACTTC.

The chain recombines TRBV5-1 with TRBJ2-1; 8 bases are a match to TRBD1. The germline V gene has CDR1 SGHRS and CDR2 YFSETQ. V lost 0 bases and J lost 4; bases outside the gene matches: 3. The length of the CDR3 is 15 residues. CDR3 in amino acids: CASSLEDRGYNEQFF. DNA of the CDR3: TGCGCCAGCAGCTTGGAAGACAGGGGTTACAATGAGCAGTTCTTC.

The CDR3 reads CASSDDRDNEQFF. CDR3 nucleotides: TGTGCCAGCAGTGACGACAGGGATAATGAGCAGTTCTTC. The rearrangement links TRBV2 to TRBJ2-1; 7 bases are a match to TRBD1. V was pared by 3 bases and J by 7 bases, with 3 bases of the junction left unmatched. Germline-derived CDR1 and CDR2 are SNHLY and FYNNEI. The CDR3 is 13 amino acids.

This chain connects TRBV7-2 to TRBJ2-7, with 7 nucleotides matching TRBD1. With V trimmed by 0 bases and J by 0 bases, 5 bases remained unmatched. The germline V gene encodes CDR1 SGHTA and CDR2 FQGNSA. CDR3 size: 16 residues. The CDR3 DNA is TGTGCCAGCAGCTTAGCCGCAGACAGGGCCTCCTACGAGCAGTACTTC. This encodes CASSLAADRASYEQYF.

This chain joins TRBV5-1 and TRBJ1-2; 9 bases are shared with TRBD1. The trim removed 0 bases at V and 4 bases at J, leaving 4 bases unmatched. The CDR3 extends over 15 amino acids. From germline, CDR1 is SGHRS and CDR2 YFSETQ. The CDR3 spells CASSLAQGARYGYTF. The DNA of the CDR3 is TGCGCCAGCAGCTTGGCACAGGGGGCGCGCTATGGCTACACCTTC.

V and J are TRBV9 and TRBJ2-1; a weak D match, TRBD2 (5 bases). The V gene lost 2 bases and the J gene lost 4 bases, with 10 bases spanning the gap. The CDR3 consists of 14 residues. Germline assignment: CDR1 SGDLS and CDR2 YYNGEE. The CDR3 loop reads CASSVLSGYNEQFF. The CDR3 nucleotides read TGTGCCAGCAGCGTTTTAAGCGGATACAATGAGCAGTTCTTC.

This chain connects TRBV5-4 to TRBJ1-3, with D unclear. Germline CDR1 reads SGHNT; CDR2 reads YYREEE (reference sequence). Trimming removed 0 bases at V and 7 bases at J, with 8 bases between. This CDR3 region has 13 residues. CDR3 sequence (DNA): TGTGCCAGCAGCTTGGACTATCAGAACACCATATATTTT. The encoded protein is CASSLDYQNTIYF. Drawing the rest from reference TRBV5-4 and TRBJ1-3, the complete variable domain is ETGVTQSPTHLIKTRGQQVTLRCSSQSGHNTVSWYQQALGQGPQFIFQYYREEENGRGNFPPRFSGLQFPNYSSELNVNALELDDSALYLCASSLDYQNTIYFGEGSWLTVV.

The J gene is TRBJ2-2, the V gene TRBV2, with 7 bases matching TRBD1. The CDR3 totals 16 residues. The trim removed 5 bases at V and 0 bases at J, leaving 6 bases unmatched. CDR1 SNHLY and CDR2 FYNNEI come from the germline V gene. In DNA, the CDR3 is TGTGCCAGCAGTTTATTCCAGGGGGCGAACACCGGGGAGCTGTTTTTT. Translating it yields CASSLFQGANTGELFF.